The 25 T cell receptor beta chains in this list originate from one sample, sequenced in a study of cytomegalovirus exposure and HLA in healthy donors. Primers: 60 Vbeta forward and 13 Jbeta reverse. This table comes from immunoSEQ multiplex PCR, and its TCRdb copy is limited to in-frame clones, with some not included. Of over 150,000 clones in the sample, more than 70% are singletons; the top ten hold less than 5%. The sample comprised PBMCs. Receptors were obtained from a male donor in good health and CMV-seronegative.

This chain uses TRBV4-1 with TRBJ1-5, with TRBD1 as a possible D gene (6 bases). V was shortened by 0 bases and J by 5 bases, with 14 bases between the two germline ends. The V gene's germline CDR1 is MGHRA and CDR2 YSYEKL. The CDR3 sequence is 16 residues long. CDR3 sequence reads: CASSQDTGFEDQPQHF. DNA for the CDR3: TGCGCCAGCAGCCAAGACACAGGGTTTGAGGATCAGCCCCAGCATTTT.

This clone has more than one count but fewer than ten. V usage is TRBV28 and J usage is TRBJ2-7; TRBD2 agrees at 7 bases. CDR1 MDHEN and CDR2 SYDVKM come from the germline V gene. The CDR3 contains 15 residues. Trimming at V came to 3 bases and at J to 6 bases, leaving 11 bases not matched to a gene. The CDR3 bases are TGTGCCAGCAGTTTGAGGGTGGGAGGGCGATCCGAGCAGTACTTC. Translation: CASSLRVGGRSEQYF.

The CDR3 reads CASSRDRGPNQPQHF. The CDR3 bases are TGTGCCAGTAGTAGGGACAGGGGGCCCAATCAGCCCCAGCATTTT. The J gene is TRBJ1-5, the V gene TRBV19; TRBD1 matches at 12 bases. This CDR3 has 15 residues. V lost 4 bases and J lost 3; bases outside the gene matches: 1. Looked up from germline, CDR1 is LNHDA and CDR2 is SQIVND (reference sequence).

The rearrangement links TRBV9 to TRBJ2-7; no clear D. CDR3 size: 14 residues. V was cut by 0 bases and J by 2 bases, with 9 bases left in between. Germline CDR1 reads SGDLS; CDR2 reads YYNGEE. In DNA form, the CDR3 reads TGTGCCAGCAGCGTAGCTGGGCTGCCCTACGAGCAGTACTTC. Its protein is CASSVAGLPYEQYF.

To note about this clone: One end of the junction varies from germline; a read error may be responsible. The genes are TRBV9 and TRBJ2-1; maybe TRBD1 (5 bases). Germline lookup yields CDR1 SGDLS and CDR2 YYNGEE. The length of the CDR3 is 12 residues. CDR3 protein: CASSVDGAALVF. In DNA form, the CDR3 reads TGTGCCAGCAGCGTAGATGGGGCTGCTCTAGTCTTC.

The chain joins TRBV19 to TRBJ1-5; 7 bases are shared with TRBD1. J lost 14 bases, V lost 3 bases, and 4 bases had no gene match. CDR3 length: 11 residues. The germline V gene has CDR1 LNHDA and CDR2 SQIVND (reference sequence). CDR3 region: CASSIGQVEHF. The CDR3 DNA reads TGTGCCAGTAGTATCGGACAGGTAGAGCATTTT.

The V call is TRBV14, the J call TRBJ1-1, with 7 bases aligning to TRBD1. CDR3 length equals 15 residues. The germline gives CDR1 SGHDN, CDR2 FVKESK. After removal of 0 bases from V and 3 bases from J, the junction contained 4 bases not matched to a gene. CDR3 DNA: TGTGCCAGCAGCCAAGATCAGGGGGAGTACACTGAAGCTTTCTTT. As protein: CASSQDQGEYTEAFF. Complete variable domain (other parts from reference TRBV14 and TRBJ1-1): EAGVTQFPSHSVIEKGQTVTLRCDPISGHDNLYWYRRVMGKEIKFLLHFVKESKQDESGMPNNRFLAERTGGTYSTLKVQPAELEDSGVYFCASSQDQGEYTEAFFGQGTRLTVV.

The chain carries TRBV12-1 and TRBJ1-3; the table's D call TRBD1 went unverified against the DNA. TRBV12-1 is recorded as a pseudogene. The CDR3 spans 19 residues. CDR3 DNA sequence: TGTGCCAGCAGCTCCCCGGGACAGGGGTCAGCCAGCTCTGGAAACACCATATATTTT. This codes for CASSSPGQGSASSGNTIYF.

This sequence joins TRBV5-5 and TRBJ1-1, with D tentatively TRBD1 (5 bases). The CDR3 spans 16 residues. From germline, CDR1 is SGHKS and CDR2 YYEKEE (reference sequence). The V and J ends lost 3 bases and 0 bases respectively, with 15 bases between them. The CDR3 loop is CASSSRDSYMNTEAFF. The CDR3 DNA follows: TGTGCCAGCAGCTCCCGCGACAGCTACATGAACACTGAAGCTTTCTTT.

J is TRBJ1-5 and V is TRBV7-2; no clear D gene. Per germline, CDR1 SGHTA and CDR2 FQGNSA. Trimming left V 5 bases short and J 1 base short, with 12 bases between. This CDR3 comprises 15 residues. CDR3 DNA sequence: TGTGCCAGCAGCCTCGCGGTCCTCAGCAATCAGCCCCAGCATTTT. It translates to CASSLAVLSNQPQHF. Combining the CDR3 with reference TRBV7-2 and TRBJ1-5 gives the whole variable domain GAGVSQSPSNKVTEKGKDVELRCDPISGHTALYWYRQSLGQGLEFLIYFQGNSAPDKSGLPSDRFSAERTGGSVSTLTIQRTQQEDSAVYLCASSLAVLSNQPQHFGDGTRLSIL.

The chain links TRBV7-2 to TRBJ2-1; 7 bases align to TRBD1. The CDR3 contains 15 residues. Germline lookup yields CDR1 SGHTA and CDR2 FQGNSA. The trim removed 4 bases at V and 6 bases at J, leaving 9 bases unmatched. This chain's CDR3 is CASSSSGTESNEQFF. In DNA, the CDR3 is TGTGCCAGCAGCTCGTCCGGGACAGAGAGCAATGAGCAGTTCTTC.

The chain employs TRBV30 and TRBJ2-5; possibly TRBD2 for D (6 bases). The CDR3 has 12 residues. Trimming took off 3 bases at V and 11 bases at J, with 16 bases between the two ends. Germline V gene data show CDR1 as GTSNPN and CDR2 as SVGIG (reference sequence). In DNA, the CDR3 is TGTGCCTGGAGAGGGCTAGCACGGGAGCAGTACTTC. This gives the protein CAWRGLAREQYF.

The genes are TRBV19 and TRBJ2-2, with a weak D call TRBD1 (5 bases). CDR3 length: 14 residues. Trimming left V 9 bases short and J 2 bases short, with 13 bases between. Germline CDR1 reads LNHDA; CDR2 reads SQIVND (reference sequence). The CDR3 reads CASQWGVNTGELFF. The CDR3, as DNA: TGTGCCAGCCAGTGGGGCGTAAACACCGGGGAGCTGTTTTTT.

In this sample, this clone turned up a few times. This chain links TRBV19 with TRBJ1-6; 7 bases are shared with TRBD1. The CDR3 totals 13 residues. The V segment lost 5 bases and the J segment 6 bases; nucleotides outside the gene matches: 1. CDR1 LNHDA and CDR2 SQIVND come from the germline V gene (reference sequence). CDR3 sequence (DNA): TGTGCCAGTAGTGACAGGGTTAATTCACCCCTCCACTTT. It codes for CASSDRVNSPLHF.

The chain is built from TRBV5-6 and TRBJ1-6, with D possibly matching TRBD1 (6 bases). Germline loops: CDR1 SGHDT, CDR2 YYEEEE. Trimming took off 2 bases at V and 10 bases at J, with 13 bases between the two ends. This CDR3 has 14 residues. The CDR3 spells CASSLGQRGSPLHF. CDR3 nucleotides: TGTGCCAGCAGCTTAGGACAGCGGGGCTCACCCCTCCACTTT.

This sequence joins TRBV4-1 and TRBJ2-1, with 10 bases lining up with TRBD2. The V gene end was trimmed by 4 bases and the J gene end by 3 bases; junction bases not matched to a gene: 9. Germline V lookup: CDR1 MGHRA, CDR2 YSYEKL. The CDR3 is 17 residues long. The CDR3 nucleotides are TGCGCCAGCAGCCTTCTTACTAGCGGGGATTACTACAATGAGCAGTTCTTC. This sequence encodes CASSLLTSGDYYNEQFF.

This clone showed up just a few times. The chain combines TRBV6-1 with TRBJ1-5; 9 positions agree with TRBD1. Per the germline V gene, CDR1 is MNHNS and CDR2 is SASEGT. This CDR3 contains 17 residues. The trim removed 1 base at V and 2 bases at J, leaving 6 bases unmatched. The CDR3 region is CASSEEGQGNGNQPQHF. CDR3 sequence (DNA): TGTGCCAGCAGTGAAGAGGGACAGGGTAATGGCAATCAGCCCCAGCATTTT.

The J gene is TRBJ2-7, the V gene TRBV19; 7 nucleotides line up with TRBD2. Germline loops: CDR1 LNHDA, CDR2 SQIVND (reference sequence). The V and J ends lost 5 bases and 6 bases, in that order; junction bases with no gene match: 7. The CDR3 sequence is 13 residues long. The CDR3, as DNA: TGTGCCAGTAGTTGGACTAGGGGCAGCGAGCAGTACTTC. Encoded protein: CASSWTRGSEQYF.

The V call is TRBV11-2, the J call TRBJ1-5; tentative D call: TRBD1 (6 bases). There are 13 residues in the CDR3. V lost 5 bases, J lost 4 bases, and 9 bases lay in between. CDR1 is SGHAT and CDR2 is FQNNGV in the germline V gene. CDR3 in DNA: TGTGCCAGCAGCGCAGGACAGAATCAGCCCCAGCATTTT. Protein product: CASSAGQNQPQHF.

This chain links TRBV5-4 with TRBJ1-3, with TRBD1 matching over 11 bases. This CDR3 is 15 amino acids long. Germline-derived CDR1 and CDR2 are SGHNT and YYREEE (reference sequence). V dropped 4 bases and J dropped 3; count of bases not matched to a gene: 3. The CDR3 loop is CASSPGTGGGNTIYF. CDR3 in DNA: TGTGCCAGCAGCCCTGGGACAGGGGGTGGAAACACCATATATTTT.

Comment on this clone: Its ends do not fully match the called genes, so a read error is possible. The V gene is TRBV2, the J gene TRBJ2-5; D is unresolved. The CDR3 totals 13 residues. Germline CDR1 is SNHLY and CDR2 is FYNNEI. CDR3 sequence: CASTFVYQETQYF. CDR3 in DNA: TGTGCCAGCACCTTCGTGTACCAGGAGACCCAGTACTTC. Variable domain in full (rest from reference TRBV2 and TRBJ2-5): EPEVTQTPSHQVTQMGQEVILRCVPISNHLYFYWYRQILGQKVEFLVSFYNNEISEKSEIFDDQFSVERPDGSNFTLKIRSTKLEDSAMYFCASTFVYQETQYFGPGTRLLVL.

This clone was counted between two and nine times. The chain uses TRBV5-1 and TRBJ2-1, with 13 bases identical to TRBD2. CDR1 is SGHRS, CDR2 YFSETQ, per germline. The V gene end was trimmed by 0 bases and the J gene end by 5 bases; junction bases not matched to a gene: 5. The CDR3 covers 17 residues. CDR3 loop: CASSLELAGGPDNEQFF. The CDR3 DNA reads as TGCGCCAGCAGCTTGGAACTAGCGGGAGGGCCCGACAATGAGCAGTTCTTC.

The chain couples TRBV19 to TRBJ2-1, with 10 bases lining up with TRBD1. Germline loops: CDR1 LNHDA, CDR2 SQIVND (reference sequence). The CDR3 contains 12 residues. V shed 10 bases and J 10 bases; nucleotides not matched to a gene: 7. The CDR3 loop reads CATDRGAGEQFF. The CDR3 DNA reads TGTGCCACGGACAGGGGGGCGGGGGAGCAGTTCTTC.

The chain joins TRBV6-6 to TRBJ2-5, with D perhaps TRBD1 (5 bases). Germline-derived CDR1 and CDR2 are MNHNY and SVGAGI (reference sequence). The CDR3 contains 13 residues. Trimming removed 7 bases at V and 9 bases at J, with 18 bases between. The CDR3 nucleotides read TGTGCCAGCACCCCTAGGCAGGGTCGGGCCCAGTACTTC. The encoded protein is CASTPRQGRAQYF.

The rearrangement links TRBV7-9 to TRBJ1-5; D uncertain. The V end was cut by 6 bases, the J end by 4 bases, with 13 bases between. The CDR3 length is 14 residues. Germline-derived CDR1 and CDR2 are SEHNR and FQNEAQ (reference sequence). The CDR3, as DNA: TGTGCCAGCAGTCTTAGTGACTTAAATCAGCCCCAGCATTTT. Translation gives CASSLSDLNQPQHF.